Listed here are 13 T cell receptor beta chains from one sample, sequenced in a study of cytomegalovirus exposure and HLA in healthy donors. Primers included in the PCR were 60 Vbeta and 13 Jbeta primers. Clones were read by immunoSEQ multiplex PCR, and TCRdb kept only the in-frame ones, dropping some. The sample shows around 200,000 clones, under 80% of them seen only once. The source material was PBMCs. Receptors originate from a man aged 35 to 55 in good health and CMV-seronegative.

The J gene is TRBJ2-1, the V gene TRBV27; 8 positions agree with TRBD2. Looked up from germline, CDR1 is MNHEY and CDR2 is SMNVEV (reference sequence). Germline trimming cut 6 bases from V and 1 base from J; bases unmatched to any gene: 20. This CDR3 is built from 20 residues. The CDR3 DNA follows: TGTGCCAGCAGCCCCAGATTTCTTCGGGAGGGACTAGGGTCCTACAATGAGCAGTTCTTC. This gives the protein CASSPRFLREGLGSYNEQFF.

This clone showed up just a few times. The J gene is TRBJ2-5, the V gene TRBV7-9; D gene unclear. There are 15 residues in the CDR3. Trimming pared 8 bases from V and 3 bases from J, leaving 19 bases between. The germline CDR1 and CDR2 sequences are SEHNR and FQNEAQ (reference sequence). This CDR3 reads CASGLEEEPEETQYF. The CDR3 DNA follows: TGTGCCAGCGGCCTTGAGGAAGAACCCGAAGAGACCCAGTACTTC.

V is TRBV28 and J is TRBJ1-2; D is unclear. Germline lookup yields CDR1 MDHEN and CDR2 SYDVKM. The CDR3 extends over 12 amino acids. The V end lost 3 bases, the J end lost 7 bases, and 9 bases lay between the germline ends. The CDR3 DNA follows: TGTGCCAGCAGTTTTGAGTTGTCTGGCTACACCTTC. Its protein is CASSFELSGYTF.

This clone was found once. The CDR3 loop is CASSLIGLDTEAFF. The CDR3 DNA follows: TGTGCCAGCAGCTTAATCGGGTTAGACACTGAAGCTTTCTTT. The chain is built from TRBV5-6 and TRBJ1-1; D ambiguous. V lost 2 bases and J 3 bases, leaving 11 bases between the germline ends. Germline values: CDR1 SGHDT, CDR2 YYEEEE. The CDR3 sequence is 14 residues long.

J is TRBJ1-5 and V is TRBV30; unclear D gene. V lost 0 bases and J lost 2, with 11 bases in between. The CDR3 is 15 amino acids. The germline CDR1 and CDR2 sequences are GTSNPN and SVGIG (reference sequence). CDR3 sequence reads: CAWSVEAAGNQPQHF. CDR3 coding DNA: TGTGCCTGGAGTGTTGAGGCGGCGGGCAATCAGCCCCAGCATTTT.

This clone was detected a few times. CDR3 residues: CASSPQGTVTGELFF. The CDR3 DNA reads TGTGCCAGTAGTCCCCAGGGGACAGTCACCGGGGAGCTGTTTTTT. The J gene is TRBJ2-2, the V gene TRBV19, with TRBD1 matching over 7 bases. V gave up 5 bases and J gave up 4 bases; unmatched junction bases: 7. This CDR3 spans 15 amino acids. Germline CDR1 reads LNHDA; CDR2 reads SQIVND (reference sequence).

The J gene is TRBJ1-2, the V gene TRBV5-1, with 8 bases identical to TRBD1. This CDR3 has 14 residues. Germline CDR1 and CDR2: SGHRS and YFSETQ. V shed 0 bases, J shed 8 bases, and the junction held 6 bases outside the gene matches. This CDR3 is CASSLVGQGWGYTF. CDR3 bases: TGCGCCAGCAGCTTGGTCGGACAGGGATGGGGCTACACCTTC.

Of note for this clone: The sample holds other DNA sequences that translate to the same CDR3. The V gene is TRBV9, the J gene TRBJ1-1; D gene ambiguous. Trimming took off 1 base at V and 1 base at J, with 5 bases between the two ends. The germline gives CDR1 SGDLS, CDR2 YYNGEE. This CDR3 is built from 13 residues. This CDR3 is CASSVTANTEAFF. In DNA form, the CDR3 reads TGTGCCAGCAGCGTAACAGCGAACACTGAAGCTTTCTTT.

This clone was seen more than once but under ten times. The V and J genes are TRBV7-2 and TRBJ2-1, with 16 bases aligning to TRBD2. The V gene's germline CDR1 is SGHTA and CDR2 FQGNSA. With V trimmed by 4 bases and J by 12 bases, 6 bases remained unmatched. The CDR3 has 15 amino acids. CDR3 in amino acids: CASSWGTSGGALQFF. CDR3 bases: TGTGCCAGCAGCTGGGGGACTAGCGGGGGGGCCTTGCAGTTCTTC.

V usage is TRBV27 and J usage is TRBJ1-2, with TRBD1 matching over 11 bases. The CDR3 is made up of 14 amino acids. Germline loops: CDR1 MNHEY, CDR2 SMNVEV (reference sequence). Trimming removed 6 bases from V and 4 bases from J; junction bases left unmatched: 4. CDR3: CASRRTGGAYGYTF. DNA of the CDR3: TGTGCCAGCAGGAGGACAGGGGGCGCCTATGGCTACACCTTC.

This clone was observed once. This chain connects TRBV19 to TRBJ2-5; D gene uncertain. The end of the DNA fits TRBJ2-7 better, so the J call may be wrong. This CDR3 comprises 12 residues. Germline-derived CDR1 and CDR2 are LNHDA and SQIVND (reference sequence). The CDR3 coding sequence is TGTGCCTCCGGAGCCGCTTCCTACGAGCAGTACTTC. Protein product: CASGAASYEQYF.

A note on this clone: One junction end does not reproduce the germline sequence, and a read error may be involved. The chain is built from TRBV10-1 and TRBJ1-6; the match to TRBD1 covers 8 bases. CDR3 length equals 17 residues. Germline V lookup: CDR1 WNHNN, CDR2 SYGVQD (reference sequence). Here the CDR3 DNA reads TGCGCCAGCAGTGGGACAGGACAGGGTCCAGTGTATTCATCCCTCCACTTT. Translating it yields CASSGTGQGPVYSSLHF.

This clone was seen just once. This chain joins TRBV7-3 and TRBJ2-1; TRBD2 matches at 8 bases. The CDR3 covers 15 residues. The trim removed 4 bases at V and 1 base at J, leaving 3 bases unmatched. From germline, CDR1 is SGHTA and CDR2 FQGTGA. The CDR3 region is CASSYGLASYNEQFF. Here the CDR3 DNA reads TGTGCCAGCAGCTACGGACTAGCTTCCTACAATGAGCAGTTCTTC.